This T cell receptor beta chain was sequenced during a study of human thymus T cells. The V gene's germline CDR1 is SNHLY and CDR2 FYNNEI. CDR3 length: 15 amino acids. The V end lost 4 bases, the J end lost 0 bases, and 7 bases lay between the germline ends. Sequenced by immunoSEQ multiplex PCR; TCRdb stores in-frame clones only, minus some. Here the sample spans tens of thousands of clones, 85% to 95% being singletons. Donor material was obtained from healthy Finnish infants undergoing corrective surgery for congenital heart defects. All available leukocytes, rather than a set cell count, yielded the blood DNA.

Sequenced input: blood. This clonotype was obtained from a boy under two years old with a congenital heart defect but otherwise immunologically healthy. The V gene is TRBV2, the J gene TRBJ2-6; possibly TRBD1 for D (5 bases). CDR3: CASSGGHSGANVLTF. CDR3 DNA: TGTGCCAGCAGTGGAGGACACTCTGGGGCCAACGTCCTGACTTTC.